This is a list of T cell receptor beta chains from one sample in a study of cytomegalovirus exposure and HLA in healthy donors. Libraries were prepared by immunoSEQ multiplex PCR; TCRdb keeps only in-frame clonotypes and omits some of them. The sample holds approximately 100,000 clones. The sequenced sample was PBMCs. The source of these receptors is a man aged 35-49 years in good health and CMV-seronegative. CDR3s include the opening cysteine and the closing phenylalanine or tryptophan. D genes are given only for firm matches.

cdr3_nt,cdr3_aa,d_call,v_call,j_call
TGTGCCAGCAGCTGGTCAGGCGACCAAGAGACCCAGTACTTC,CASSWSGDQETQYF,.,TRBV11-3,TRBJ2-5
TGTGCAAGTCGCCCATCCAGGGGACTAGCGGTCAATGAGCAGTTCTTC,CASRPSRGLAVNEQFF,.,TRBV12-2,TRBJ2-1
TGTGCCAGCAGCTTCAAGCCGTGGACTAGCGGGGTCCCCTACGAGCAGTACTTC,CASSFKPWTSGVPYEQYF,TRBD2,TRBV7-2,TRBJ2-7
TGTGCCAGCAGCTCCCGGGACAGGAGGTACTTC,CASSSRDRRYF,TRBD1,TRBV7-9,TRBJ2-7
TGTGCCAGCAGCTTAGGTGTTTGGGAGGAAGAGACCCAGTACTTC,CASSLGVWEEETQYF,.,TRBV11-2,TRBJ2-5
TGTGCCTGGAGTGTCGCAGGGGCCTATGGCTACACCTTC,CAWSVAGAYGYTF,.,TRBV30,TRBJ1-2
TGTGCCATCTCCGGTGAGCCAGGCAGGGATAAGGCTAGCGGGGACCAAGAGACCCAGTACTTC,CAISGEPGRDKASGDQETQYF,TRBD2,TRBV10-3,TRBJ2-5
TGTGCCATCAGTGAGAATATAGCGGAGAACACCGGGGAGCTGTTTTTT,CAISENIAENTGELFF,.,TRBV10-3,TRBJ2-2
TGTGCCAGCAGGACGTGGGGGGGTGGAAGCTCCTACGAGCAGTACTTC,CASRTWGGGSSYEQYF,TRBD2,TRBV27,TRBJ2-7
TGTGCCAGTAGTACGAGGGAGGCCCCCAACCGATGGGGCTACACCTTC,CASSTREAPNRWGYTF,.,TRBV19,TRBJ1-2
TGTGCCAGCAGTTTATGGCCACCTGTACCTAATTCACCCCTCCACTTT,CASSLWPPVPNSPLHF,.,TRBV27,TRBJ1-6
TGTGCCAGCAGCCCCGTTCTAGCGGGGGGGGAAGATACGCAGTATTTT,CASSPVLAGGEDTQYF,TRBD2,TRBV4-2,TRBJ2-3
TGCAGCGTTGAGGGAGGGGACGGAATGAACACTGAAGCTTTCTTT,CSVEGGDGMNTEAFF,.,TRBV29-1,TRBJ1-1
TGTGCCAGTAGTATCTTTTCCGGGATTAGCAATCAGCCCCAGCATTTT,CASSIFSGISNQPQHF,.,TRBV19,TRBJ1-5
TGTGCCAGCAGCTTATATCCGGAGACCCAGTACTTC,CASSLYPETQYF,.,TRBV7-9,TRBJ2-5
TGTGCCAGCAGCTTACCAGGGGGAACTGAAGCTTTCTTT,CASSLPGGTEAFF,TRBD1,TRBV5-5,TRBJ1-1
TGTGCCACCAGCTCTCGACGGAGAGACACCGGGGAGCTGTTTTTT,CATSSRRRDTGELFF,.,TRBV15,TRBJ2-2
TGTGCCAGCAGCAGAGACCCGGGGACAGTTGAAGCTTTCTTT,CASSRDPGTVEAFF,TRBD1,TRBV5-4,TRBJ1-1
TGTGCCAGCAGCTTCGACGCGACTGCCTACGAGCAGTACTTC,CASSFDATAYEQYF,.,TRBV5-4,TRBJ2-7
TGTGCCAGCATAACACCAGACAGGGGGTCTGGCTACACCTTC,CASITPDRGSGYTF,TRBD1,TRBV28,TRBJ1-2
TGTGCCAGCGCTAGCCCCTCTGGGGCCAACGTCCTGACTTTC,CASASPSGANVLTF,.,TRBV11-2,TRBJ2-6
TGTGCCAGCTCACCAAAGGGACTAGCGGGCTCTAGCACAGATACGCAGTATTTT,CASSPKGLAGSSTDTQYF,TRBD2,TRBV18,TRBJ2-3
TGTGCCACCCAGGGGTTAGTGAACACTGAAGCTTTCTTT,CATQGLVNTEAFF,.,TRBV27,TRBJ1-1
TGTGCCAGCTCATATGGCGTGGGCCGGGGAGATACGCAGTATTTT,CASSYGVGRGDTQYF,.,TRBV9,TRBJ2-3
TGTGCCAGCAGCTTACAGGGGGCTAACTATGGCTACACCTTC,CASSLQGANYGYTF,TRBD1,TRBV7-2,TRBJ1-2
TGCGCCAGCAGCCAATTCCTACAGGGCGGCACTGAAGCTTTCTTT,CASSQFLQGGTEAFF,.,TRBV4-3,TRBJ1-1
TGCGCCAGCAGCCAAAATCCCGGGACACTATCAACTAATGAAAAACTGTTTTTT,CASSQNPGTLSTNEKLFF,.,TRBV4-3,TRBJ1-4
TGTGCCAGCAGCCGGGACAGGAGAGAGTATGGCTACACCTTC,CASSRDRREYGYTF,TRBD1,TRBV5-5,TRBJ1-2
TGTGCCAGTAGTACCACAAGTACCGGGGAGCTGTTTTTT,CASSTTSTGELFF,.,TRBV19,TRBJ2-2
TGTGCCAGTCAGTCGGGGATCTATGGCTACACCTTC,CASQSGIYGYTF,.,TRBV28,TRBJ1-2
TGTGCCAGCAGCTCGCCGGGACAGGGTACGGGAAACATTCAGTACTTC,CASSSPGQGTGNIQYF,TRBD1,TRBV5-4,TRBJ2-4
TGTGCCAGCAACCGGGACAGGACTAACAATCAGCCCCAGCATTTT,CASNRDRTNNQPQHF,TRBD1,TRBV28,TRBJ1-5
TGTGCCAGCAGTCCCGGACGGGGGGATGAAAAACTGTTTTTT,CASSPGRGDEKLFF,.,TRBV6-6,TRBJ1-4
TGTGCCACCAGCAGAGATCGGGAGACCCAGTACTTC,CATSRDRETQYF,.,TRBV15,TRBJ2-5
TGTGCCAGCAGCCCAAAGCGGGGCGACCACGAGCAGTACTTC,CASSPKRGDHEQYF,TRBD2,TRBV5-4,TRBJ2-7
TGTGCCAGCAAAGCAGGGGCTAGCACAGATACGCAGTATTTT,CASKAGASTDTQYF,.,TRBV6-5,TRBJ2-3
TGTGCCAGCAGCTTAGGGGGAAATTTTGGCAGAGGGAACTATGGCTACACCTTC,CASSLGGNFGRGNYGYTF,.,TRBV7-6,TRBJ1-2
TGCAGCGTTGAAGATTTTAAAAGCACAGATACGCAGTATTTT,CSVEDFKSTDTQYF,.,TRBV29-1,TRBJ2-3
TGTGCCAGCAGCTTAGAGTCGGGCGGGAGAGGGAATGAGCAGTTCTTC,CASSLESGGRGNEQFF,TRBD2,TRBV7-8,TRBJ2-1
TGTGCCAGCAGCCAAGAAGCGGTTCAGCGAGGAGCCACCGGGGAGCTGTTTTTT,CASSQEAVQRGATGELFF,.,TRBV4-2,TRBJ2-2
TGTGCCAGCAGCCTTAGCTCCTACAATGAGCAGTTCTTC,CASSLSSYNEQFF,.,TRBV11-3,TRBJ2-1
TGTGCCAGCAGCCCCGAGGACAGGTGGGGCGGAGAGACCCAGTACTTC,CASSPEDRWGGETQYF,TRBD1,TRBV9,TRBJ2-5
TGTGCCAGCAGCCCGACAGGGGGCGGGTACGAGCAGTACTTC,CASSPTGGGYEQYF,TRBD1,TRBV5-4,TRBJ2-7
TGCGCCAGCAGTCCCTCGGGCGGGTTCGGGGAGCTGTTTTTT,CASSPSGGFGELFF,.,TRBV10-1,TRBJ2-2
TGCGCCAGCAGCTTGACAGAGTACAATGAGCAGTTCTTC,CASSLTEYNEQFF,.,TRBV5-1,TRBJ2-1
TGTGCCAGCAGGGCTAGCGGGAGGACGCACAATGAGCAGTTCTTC,CASRASGRTHNEQFF,TRBD2,TRBV6-5,TRBJ2-1
TGCGCCAGCAGCTTAAGCCTAGCGGGAGCGAACGGGGAGCTGTTTTTT,CASSLSLAGANGELFF,TRBD2,TRBV5-1,TRBJ2-2
TGTGCCAGCAGTGCTTGGACAGGGGACGGCTACACCTTC,CASSAWTGDGYTF,TRBD1,TRBV6-1,TRBJ1-2
TGTGCCAGCAGCTTCCCGGGGTACAATGAGCAGTTCTTC,CASSFPGYNEQFF,.,TRBV7-9,TRBJ2-1
TGTGCCAGCAGCTTAGTGCCAGACTCTGGAAACACCATATATTTT,CASSLVPDSGNTIYF,.,TRBV11-2,TRBJ1-3
TGTGCCAGCTCACCGGGACAGGGAAGCTACGAGCAGTACTTC,CASSPGQGSYEQYF,TRBD1,TRBV18,TRBJ2-7
TGCGCCAGCAGTCCGGGACAGGGGGCGGACACTGAAGCTTTCTTT,CASSPGQGADTEAFF,TRBD1,TRBV10-1,TRBJ1-1
TGTGCCACCAGCGGGCCGGACACCCCTAATGAAAAACTGTTTTTT,CATSGPDTPNEKLFF,.,TRBV15,TRBJ1-4
TGTGCCAGCGACTCTCGGGGGATGGCCAAAAACATTCAGTACTTC,CASDSRGMAKNIQYF,.,TRBV28,TRBJ2-4